This T cell receptor beta chain originates from a study of control samples from healthy donors and cancer patients. Assay used: immunoSEQ multiplex PCR; TCRdb lists only in-frame clones, some missing. The table includes some 120,000 clones, roughly 92% detected once. The CDR3 spans 15 residues. Germline V gene data show CDR1 as SGDLS and CDR2 as YYNGEE. V gave up 6 bases and J gave up 7 bases; unmatched junction bases: 9. This clone was detected only once. Sequencing was carried out using PBMCs. This chain connects TRBV9 to TRBJ2-1; 11 positions agree with TRBD1. The sequence was collected from a man aged 80 or over with head and neck cancer. CDR3 protein: CASNPGQGAWNEQFF. CDR3 DNA: TGTGCCAGCAACCCCGGACAGGGGGCTTGGAATGAGCAGTTCTTC.